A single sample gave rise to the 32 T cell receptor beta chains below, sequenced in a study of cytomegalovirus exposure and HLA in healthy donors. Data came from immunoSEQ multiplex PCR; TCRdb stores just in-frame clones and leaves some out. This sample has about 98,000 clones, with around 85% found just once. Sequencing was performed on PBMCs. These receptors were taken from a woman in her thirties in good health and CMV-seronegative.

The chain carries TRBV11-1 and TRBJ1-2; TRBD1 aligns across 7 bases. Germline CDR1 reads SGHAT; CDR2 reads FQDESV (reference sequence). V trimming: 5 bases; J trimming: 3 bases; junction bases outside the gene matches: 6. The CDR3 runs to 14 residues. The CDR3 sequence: CASSPTGSDYGYTF. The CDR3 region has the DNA TGTGCCAGCAGCCCGACAGGGTCGGACTATGGCTACACCTTC.

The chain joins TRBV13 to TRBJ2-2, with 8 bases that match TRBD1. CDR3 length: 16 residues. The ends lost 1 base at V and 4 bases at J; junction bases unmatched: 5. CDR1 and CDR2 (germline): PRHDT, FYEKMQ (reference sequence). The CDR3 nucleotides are TGTGCCAGCAGCTTAGAACAGGGGGTTGTCACCGGGGAGCTGTTTTTT. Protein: CASSLEQGVVTGELFF.

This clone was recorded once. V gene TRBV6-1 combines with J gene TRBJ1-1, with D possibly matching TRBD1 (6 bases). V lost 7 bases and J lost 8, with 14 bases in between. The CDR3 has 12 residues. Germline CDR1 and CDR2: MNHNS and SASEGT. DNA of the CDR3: TGTGCCAGCATTTTCAGGGGCGGCGAAGCTTTCTTT. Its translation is CASIFRGGEAFF.

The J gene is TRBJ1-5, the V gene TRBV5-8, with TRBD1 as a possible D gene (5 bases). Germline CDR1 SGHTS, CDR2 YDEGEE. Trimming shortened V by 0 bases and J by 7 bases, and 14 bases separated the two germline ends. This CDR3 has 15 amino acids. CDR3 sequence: CASSLGAREGQPQHF. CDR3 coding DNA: TGTGCCAGCAGCTTGGGGGCCAGGGAGGGGCAGCCCCAGCATTTT.

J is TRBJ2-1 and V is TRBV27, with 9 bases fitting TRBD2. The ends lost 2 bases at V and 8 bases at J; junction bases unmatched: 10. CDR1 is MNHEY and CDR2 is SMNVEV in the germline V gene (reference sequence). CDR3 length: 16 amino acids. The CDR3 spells CASSLAGGVRWDEQFF. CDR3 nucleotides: TGTGCCAGCAGTTTAGCGGGGGGGGTTCGTTGGGATGAGCAGTTCTTC.

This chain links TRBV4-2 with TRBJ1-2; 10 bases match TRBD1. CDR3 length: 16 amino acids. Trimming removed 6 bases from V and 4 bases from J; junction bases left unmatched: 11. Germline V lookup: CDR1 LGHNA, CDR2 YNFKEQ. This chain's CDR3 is CASSSPGTGEFYGYTF. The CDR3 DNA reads TGTGCCAGCAGTTCACCCGGGACAGGGGAGTTCTATGGCTACACCTTC.

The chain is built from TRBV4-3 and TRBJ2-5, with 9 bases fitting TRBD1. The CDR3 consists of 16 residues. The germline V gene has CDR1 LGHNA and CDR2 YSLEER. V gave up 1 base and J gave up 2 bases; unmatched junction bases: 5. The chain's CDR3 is CASSQVGQGPQETQYF. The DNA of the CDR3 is TGCGCCAGCAGCCAAGTAGGACAGGGGCCTCAAGAGACCCAGTACTTC.

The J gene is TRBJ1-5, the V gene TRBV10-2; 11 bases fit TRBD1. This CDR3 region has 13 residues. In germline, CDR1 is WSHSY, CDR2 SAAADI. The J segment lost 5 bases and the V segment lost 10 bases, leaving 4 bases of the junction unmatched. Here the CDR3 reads CATGQGEDQPQHF. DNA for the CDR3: TGCGCCACGGGACAGGGGGAAGATCAGCCCCAGCATTTT.

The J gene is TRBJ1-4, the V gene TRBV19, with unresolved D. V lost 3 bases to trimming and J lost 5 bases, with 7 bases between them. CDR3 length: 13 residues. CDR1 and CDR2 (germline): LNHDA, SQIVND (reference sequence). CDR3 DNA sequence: TGTGCCAGTAGTATCCTACAGAATGAAAAACTGTTTTTT. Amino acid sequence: CASSILQNEKLFF.

Here the CDR3 DNA reads TGTGCCACCAGCAGAGTGGGCGGGAGGGCCGGCACCGGGGAGCTGTTTTTT. Protein sequence: CATSRVGGRAGTGELFF. The V gene is TRBV15, the J gene TRBJ2-2, with 9 bases that match TRBD2. With V trimmed by 1 base and J by 4 bases, 7 bases remained unmatched. Germline values: CDR1 LNHNV, CDR2 YYDKDF (reference sequence). The CDR3 runs 17 residues.

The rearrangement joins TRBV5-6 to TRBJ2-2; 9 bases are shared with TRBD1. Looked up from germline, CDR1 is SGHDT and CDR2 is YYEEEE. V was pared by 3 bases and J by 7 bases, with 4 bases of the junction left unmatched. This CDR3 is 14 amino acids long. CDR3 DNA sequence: TGTGCCAGCAGCTCGGACAGGGGTTACGGGGAGCTGTTTTTT. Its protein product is CASSSDRGYGELFF.

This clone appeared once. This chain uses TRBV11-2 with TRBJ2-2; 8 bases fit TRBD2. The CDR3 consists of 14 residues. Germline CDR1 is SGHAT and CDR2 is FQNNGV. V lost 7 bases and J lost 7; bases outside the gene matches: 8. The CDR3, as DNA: TGTGCCAGCACCAACCCGGGAGGGAACGGGGAGCTGTTTTTT. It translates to CASTNPGGNGELFF.

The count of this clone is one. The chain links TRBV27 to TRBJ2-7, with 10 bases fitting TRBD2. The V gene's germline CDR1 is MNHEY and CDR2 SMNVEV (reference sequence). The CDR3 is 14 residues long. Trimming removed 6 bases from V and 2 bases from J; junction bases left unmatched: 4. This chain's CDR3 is CASRTSGRPYEQYF. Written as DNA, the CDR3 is TGTGCCAGCAGGACTAGCGGGCGACCCTACGAGCAGTACTTC.

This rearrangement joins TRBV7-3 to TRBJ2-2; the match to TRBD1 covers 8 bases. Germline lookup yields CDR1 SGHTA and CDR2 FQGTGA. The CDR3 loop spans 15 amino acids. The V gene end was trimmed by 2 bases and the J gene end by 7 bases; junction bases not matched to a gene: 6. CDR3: CASSLPGGEDGELFF. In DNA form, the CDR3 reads TGTGCCAGCAGCTTACCAGGGGGCGAGGACGGGGAGCTGTTTTTT.

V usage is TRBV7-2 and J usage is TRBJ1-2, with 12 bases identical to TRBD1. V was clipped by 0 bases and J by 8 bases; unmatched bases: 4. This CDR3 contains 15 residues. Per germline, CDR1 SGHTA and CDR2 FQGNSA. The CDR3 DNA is TGTGCCAGCAGCTTAGCGCCGGGACAGGGGGCGGGCTACACCTTC. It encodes CASSLAPGQGAGYTF.

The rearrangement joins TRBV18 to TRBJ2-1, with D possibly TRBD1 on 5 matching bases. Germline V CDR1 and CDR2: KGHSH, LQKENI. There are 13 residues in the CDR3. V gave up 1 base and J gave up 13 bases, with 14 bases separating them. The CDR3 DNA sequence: TGTGCCAGCTCACCACGCAGGGAACCCGACCAGTTCTTC. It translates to CASSPRREPDQFF.

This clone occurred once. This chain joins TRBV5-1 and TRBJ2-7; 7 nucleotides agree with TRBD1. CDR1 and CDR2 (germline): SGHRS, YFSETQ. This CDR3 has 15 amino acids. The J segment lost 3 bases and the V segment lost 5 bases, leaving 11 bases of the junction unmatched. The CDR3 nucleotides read TGCGCCAGCAGTTACGACGGGACAGACCTCTACGAGCAGTACTTC. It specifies CASSYDGTDLYEQYF.

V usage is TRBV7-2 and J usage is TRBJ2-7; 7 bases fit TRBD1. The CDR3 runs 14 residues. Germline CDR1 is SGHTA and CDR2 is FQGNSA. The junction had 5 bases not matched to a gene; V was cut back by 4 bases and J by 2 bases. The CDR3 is CASSWDSLTYEQYF. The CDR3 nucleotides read TGTGCCAGCAGCTGGGACAGTTTAACCTACGAGCAGTACTTC.

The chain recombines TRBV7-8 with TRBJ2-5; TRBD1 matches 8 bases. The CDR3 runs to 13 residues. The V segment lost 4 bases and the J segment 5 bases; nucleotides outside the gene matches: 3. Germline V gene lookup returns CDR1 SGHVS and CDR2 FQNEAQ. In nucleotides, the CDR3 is TGTGCCAGCAGCTCACAGGGGGACGAGACCCAGTACTTC. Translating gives CASSSQGDETQYF.

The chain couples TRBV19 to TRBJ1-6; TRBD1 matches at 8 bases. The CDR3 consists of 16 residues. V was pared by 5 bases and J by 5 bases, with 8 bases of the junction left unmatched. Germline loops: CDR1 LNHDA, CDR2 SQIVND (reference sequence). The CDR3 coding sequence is TGTGCCAGTAGTCCTTTGACAGGGGCGGATAATTCACCCCTCCACTTT. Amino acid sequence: CASSPLTGADNSPLHF.

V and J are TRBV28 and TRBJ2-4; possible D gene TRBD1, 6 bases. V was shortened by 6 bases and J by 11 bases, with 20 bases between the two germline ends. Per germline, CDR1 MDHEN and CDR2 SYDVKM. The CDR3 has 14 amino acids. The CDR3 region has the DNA TGTGCCAGCAGCGAACCTCAGGGGAATCAGGTTCAGTACTTC. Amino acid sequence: CASSEPQGNQVQYF.

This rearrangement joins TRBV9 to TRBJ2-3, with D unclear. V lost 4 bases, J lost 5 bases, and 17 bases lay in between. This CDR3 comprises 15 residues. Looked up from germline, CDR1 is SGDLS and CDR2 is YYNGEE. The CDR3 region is CASSPRRLGLDTQYF. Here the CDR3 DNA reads TGTGCCAGCAGCCCCCGACGACTCGGCCTAGATACGCAGTATTTT.

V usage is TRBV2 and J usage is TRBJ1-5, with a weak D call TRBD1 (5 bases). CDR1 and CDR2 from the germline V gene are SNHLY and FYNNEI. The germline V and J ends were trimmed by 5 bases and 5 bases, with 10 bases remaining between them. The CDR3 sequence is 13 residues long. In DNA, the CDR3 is TGTGCCAGCAGTCGATCAGGGCATCAGCCCCAGCATTTT. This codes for CASSRSGHQPQHF.

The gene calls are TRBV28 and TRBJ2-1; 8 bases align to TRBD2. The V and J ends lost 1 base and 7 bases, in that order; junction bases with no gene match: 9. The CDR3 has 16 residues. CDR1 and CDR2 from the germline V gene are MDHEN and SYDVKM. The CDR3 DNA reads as TGTGCCAGCAGTTTATTAACGGGACTAGGGGTGAATGAGCAGTTCTTC. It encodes CASSLLTGLGVNEQFF.

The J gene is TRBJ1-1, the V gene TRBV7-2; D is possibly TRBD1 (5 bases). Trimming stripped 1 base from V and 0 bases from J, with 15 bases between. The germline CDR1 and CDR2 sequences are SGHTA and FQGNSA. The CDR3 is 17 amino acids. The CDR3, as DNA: TGTGCCAGCAGCTTAGGAGTGGTCAGGGTCATGAACACTGAAGCTTTCTTT. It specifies CASSLGVVRVMNTEAFF.

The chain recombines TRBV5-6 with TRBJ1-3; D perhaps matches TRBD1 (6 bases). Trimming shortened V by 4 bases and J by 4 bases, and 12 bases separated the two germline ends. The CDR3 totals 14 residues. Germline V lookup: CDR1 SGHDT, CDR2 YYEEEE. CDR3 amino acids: CASSPRGDGNTIYF. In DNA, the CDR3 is TGTGCCAGCAGCCCCAGGGGCGACGGAAACACCATATATTTT.

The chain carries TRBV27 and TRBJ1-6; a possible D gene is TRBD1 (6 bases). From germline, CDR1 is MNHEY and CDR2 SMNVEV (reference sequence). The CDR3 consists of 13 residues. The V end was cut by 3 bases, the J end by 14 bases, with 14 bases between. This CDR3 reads CASSLTGLQTLHF. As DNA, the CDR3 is TGTGCCAGCAGTTTGACAGGACTCCAGACCCTCCACTTT.

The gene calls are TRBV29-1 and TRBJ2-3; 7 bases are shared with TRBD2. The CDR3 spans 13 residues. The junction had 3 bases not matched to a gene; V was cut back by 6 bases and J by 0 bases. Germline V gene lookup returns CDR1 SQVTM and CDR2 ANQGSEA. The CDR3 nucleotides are TGCAGCGTAAGCGGGACTAGCACAGATACGCAGTATTTT. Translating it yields CSVSGTSTDTQYF.

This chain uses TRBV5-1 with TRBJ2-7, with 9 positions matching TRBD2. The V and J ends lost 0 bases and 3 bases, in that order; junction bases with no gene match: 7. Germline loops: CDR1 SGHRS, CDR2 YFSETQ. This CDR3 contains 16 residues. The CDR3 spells CASSLAAGLAHYEQYF. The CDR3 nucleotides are TGCGCCAGCAGCTTGGCCGCTGGACTAGCGCACTACGAGCAGTACTTC.

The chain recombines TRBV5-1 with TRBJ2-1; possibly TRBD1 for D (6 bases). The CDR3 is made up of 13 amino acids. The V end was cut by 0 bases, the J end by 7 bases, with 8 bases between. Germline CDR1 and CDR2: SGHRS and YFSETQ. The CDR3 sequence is CASSLDRANEQFF. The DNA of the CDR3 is TGCGCCAGCAGCTTGGACAGGGCAAATGAGCAGTTCTTC.

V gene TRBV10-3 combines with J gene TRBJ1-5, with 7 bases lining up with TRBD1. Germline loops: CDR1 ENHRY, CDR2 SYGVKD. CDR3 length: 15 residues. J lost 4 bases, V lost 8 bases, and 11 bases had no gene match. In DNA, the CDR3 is TGTGCCATCCAGGAGGGGACAGCCAAGAATCAGCCCCAGCATTTT. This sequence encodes CAIQEGTAKNQPQHF.

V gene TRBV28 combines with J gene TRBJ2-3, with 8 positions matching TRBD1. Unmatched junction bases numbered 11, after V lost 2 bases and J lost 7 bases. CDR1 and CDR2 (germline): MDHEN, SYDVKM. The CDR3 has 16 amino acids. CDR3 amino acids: CASSLGGAGGLHTQYF. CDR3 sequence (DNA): TGTGCCAGCAGTTTAGGTGGGGCAGGGGGCCTCCATACGCAGTATTTT.